This TCR beta chain stems from a study of control samples from healthy donors and cancer patients. Germline V gene sequence: CDR1 MDHEN, CDR2 SYDVKM. This CDR3 contains 15 residues. The trim removed 3 bases at V and 4 bases at J, leaving 7 bases unmatched. Produced via immunoSEQ multiplex PCR; TCRdb's table is partial and in-frame only. Among roughly 130,000 clones, 75% to 95% were seen once, and the ten largest hold almost 2.5%. This sequence originates from a man between 18 and 29 years old in good health. The chain employs TRBV28 and TRBJ1-2, with 8 bases identical to TRBD1. Sequenced input: blood. The CDR3 loop is CASSLTGAGPYGYTF. CDR3 bases: TGTGCCAGCAGTTTGACAGGGGCGGGACCCTATGGCTACACCTTC.